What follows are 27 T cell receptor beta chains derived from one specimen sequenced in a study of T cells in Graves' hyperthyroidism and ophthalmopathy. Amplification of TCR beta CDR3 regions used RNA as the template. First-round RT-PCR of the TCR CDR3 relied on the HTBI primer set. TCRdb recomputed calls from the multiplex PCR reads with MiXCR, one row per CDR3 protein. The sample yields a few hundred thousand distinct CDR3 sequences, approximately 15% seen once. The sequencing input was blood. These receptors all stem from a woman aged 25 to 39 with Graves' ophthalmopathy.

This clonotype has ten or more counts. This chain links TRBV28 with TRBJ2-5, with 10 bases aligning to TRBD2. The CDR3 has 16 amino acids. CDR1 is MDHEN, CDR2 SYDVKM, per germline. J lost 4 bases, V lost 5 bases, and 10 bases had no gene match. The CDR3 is CASSPQGLATGETQYF. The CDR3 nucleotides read TGTGCCAGCAGTCCCCAGGGACTAGCGACTGGAGAGACCCAGTACTTC.

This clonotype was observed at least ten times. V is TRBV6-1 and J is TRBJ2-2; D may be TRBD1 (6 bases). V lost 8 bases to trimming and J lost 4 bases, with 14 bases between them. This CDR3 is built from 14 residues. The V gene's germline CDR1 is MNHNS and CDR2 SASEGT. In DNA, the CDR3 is TGTGCCAGCCGATTAGGGGGAAGCACCGGGGAGCTGTTTTTT. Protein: CASRLGGSTGELFF.

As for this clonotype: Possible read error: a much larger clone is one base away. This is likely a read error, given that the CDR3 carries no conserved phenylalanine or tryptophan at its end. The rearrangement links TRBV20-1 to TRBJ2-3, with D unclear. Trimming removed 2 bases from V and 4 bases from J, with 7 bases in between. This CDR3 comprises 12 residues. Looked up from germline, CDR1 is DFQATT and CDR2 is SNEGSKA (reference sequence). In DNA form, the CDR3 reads TGCAGTGCTAGACAGAACGCAGATACGCAGTATTCT. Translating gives CSARQNADTQYS.

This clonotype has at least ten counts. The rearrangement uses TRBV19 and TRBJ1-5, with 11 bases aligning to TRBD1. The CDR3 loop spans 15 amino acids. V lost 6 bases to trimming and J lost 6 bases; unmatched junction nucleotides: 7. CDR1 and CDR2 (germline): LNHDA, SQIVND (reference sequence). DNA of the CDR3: TGTGCCAGTAGGAGGGACAGGGGGGGAACTCAGCCCCAGCATTTT. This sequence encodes CASRRDRGGTQPQHF.

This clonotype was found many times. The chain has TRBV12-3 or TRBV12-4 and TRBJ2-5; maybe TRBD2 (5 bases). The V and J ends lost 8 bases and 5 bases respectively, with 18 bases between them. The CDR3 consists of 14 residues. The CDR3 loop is CASGSGTTKETQYF. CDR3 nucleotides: TGTGCCAGCGGCTCGGGAACGACGAAGGAGACCCAGTACTTC.

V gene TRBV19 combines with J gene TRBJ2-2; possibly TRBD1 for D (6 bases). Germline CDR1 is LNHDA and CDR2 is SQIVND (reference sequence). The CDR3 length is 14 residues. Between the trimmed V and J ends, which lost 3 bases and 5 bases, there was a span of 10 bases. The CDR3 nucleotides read TGTGCCAGTAGTATGCGGACAGAAACCGGGGAGCTGTTTTTT. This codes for CASSMRTETGELFF.

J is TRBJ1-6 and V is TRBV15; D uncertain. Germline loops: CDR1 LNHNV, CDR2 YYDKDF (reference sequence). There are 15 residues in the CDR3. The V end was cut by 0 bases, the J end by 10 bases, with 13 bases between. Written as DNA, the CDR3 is TGTGCCACCAGCAGAGATCCTGGGTTGGGGTCACCCCTCCACTTT. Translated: CATSRDPGLGSPLHF.

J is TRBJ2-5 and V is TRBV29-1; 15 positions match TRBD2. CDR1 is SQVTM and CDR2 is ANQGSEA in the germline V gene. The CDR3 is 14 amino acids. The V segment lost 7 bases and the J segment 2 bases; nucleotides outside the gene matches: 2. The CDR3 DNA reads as TGCAGCGCCGGACTAGCGGGGGGGCAAGAGACCCAGTACTTC. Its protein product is CSAGLAGGQETQYF.

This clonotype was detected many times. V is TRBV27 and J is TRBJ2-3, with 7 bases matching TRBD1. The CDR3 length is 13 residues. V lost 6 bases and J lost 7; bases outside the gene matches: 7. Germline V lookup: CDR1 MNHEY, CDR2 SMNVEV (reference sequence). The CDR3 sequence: CASRTGSGYTQYF. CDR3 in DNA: TGTGCCAGCAGGACAGGGAGTGGATATACGCAGTATTTT.

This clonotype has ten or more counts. CDR3 protein: CASSEVTALPEGYTF. The CDR3 DNA sequence: TGTGCCAGCAGTGAAGTGACAGCCCTACCTGAGGGCTACACCTTC. The chain recombines TRBV2 with TRBJ1-2; a possible D gene is TRBD1 (5 bases). The CDR3 spans 15 residues. Germline CDR1 and CDR2: SNHLY and FYNNEI. V lost 1 base to trimming and J lost 8 bases, with 17 bases between them.

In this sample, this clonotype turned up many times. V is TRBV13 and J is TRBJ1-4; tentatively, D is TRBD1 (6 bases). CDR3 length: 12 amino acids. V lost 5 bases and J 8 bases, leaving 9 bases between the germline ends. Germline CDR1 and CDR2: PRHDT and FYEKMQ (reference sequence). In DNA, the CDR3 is TGTGCCAGCAGCGTAACAGGGGAAAAACTGTTTTTT. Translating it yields CASSVTGEKLFF.

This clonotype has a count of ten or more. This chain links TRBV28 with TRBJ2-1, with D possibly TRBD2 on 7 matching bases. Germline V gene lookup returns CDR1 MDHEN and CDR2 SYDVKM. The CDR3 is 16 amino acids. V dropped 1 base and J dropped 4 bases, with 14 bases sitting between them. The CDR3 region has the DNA TGTGCCAGCAGTTTATTGGGGGGGCGAGGTTACAATGAGCAGTTCTTC. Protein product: CASSLLGGRGYNEQFF.

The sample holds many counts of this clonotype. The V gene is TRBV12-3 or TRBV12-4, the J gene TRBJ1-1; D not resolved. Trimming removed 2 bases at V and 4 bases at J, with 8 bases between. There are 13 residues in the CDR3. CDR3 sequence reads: CASSLIEGTEAFF. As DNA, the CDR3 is TGTGCCAGCAGTTTAATCGAGGGCACTGAAGCTTTCTTT.

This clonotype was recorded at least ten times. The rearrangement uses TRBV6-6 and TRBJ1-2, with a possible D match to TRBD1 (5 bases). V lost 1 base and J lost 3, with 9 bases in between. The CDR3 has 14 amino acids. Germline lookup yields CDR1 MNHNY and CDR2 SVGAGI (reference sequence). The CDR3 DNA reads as TGTGCCAGCAGTTACTTTCAGGGTGACTATGGCTACACCTTC. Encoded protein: CASSYFQGDYGYTF.

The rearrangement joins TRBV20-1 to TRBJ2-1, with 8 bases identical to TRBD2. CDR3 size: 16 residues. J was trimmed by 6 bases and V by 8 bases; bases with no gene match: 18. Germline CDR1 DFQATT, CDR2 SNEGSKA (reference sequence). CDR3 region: CSPLGTSGSFFNEQFF. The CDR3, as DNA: TGCAGTCCGCTGGGAACTAGCGGATCCTTTTTCAATGAGCAGTTCTTC.

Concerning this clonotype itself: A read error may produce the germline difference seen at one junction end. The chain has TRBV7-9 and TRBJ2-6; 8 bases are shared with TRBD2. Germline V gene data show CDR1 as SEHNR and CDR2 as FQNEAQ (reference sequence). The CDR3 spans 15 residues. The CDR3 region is CAIPGGGGGAHVLTF. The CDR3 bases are TGTGCCATCCCCGGGGGGGGTGGTGGGGCCCACGTCCTGACTTTC.

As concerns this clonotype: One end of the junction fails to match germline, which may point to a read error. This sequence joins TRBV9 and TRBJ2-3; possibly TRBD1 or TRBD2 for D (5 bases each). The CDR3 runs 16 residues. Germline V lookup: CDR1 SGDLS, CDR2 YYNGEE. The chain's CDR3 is CASSVGDRSSTGTQYF. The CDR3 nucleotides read TGTGCCAGCAGCGTAGGGGACCGCTCTAGCACAGGTACGCAGTATTTT. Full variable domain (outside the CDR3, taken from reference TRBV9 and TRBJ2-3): DSGVTQTPKHLITATGQRVTLRCSPRSGDLSVYWYQQSLDQGLQFLIQYYNGEERAKGNILERFSAQQFPDLHSELNLSSLELGDSALYFCASSVGDRSSTGTQYFGPGTRLTVL.

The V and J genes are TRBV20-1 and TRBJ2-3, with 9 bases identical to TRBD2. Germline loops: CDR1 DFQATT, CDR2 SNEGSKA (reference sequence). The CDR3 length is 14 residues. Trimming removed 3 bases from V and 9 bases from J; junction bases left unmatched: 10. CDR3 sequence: CSARKAGGPGTQYF. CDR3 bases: TGCAGTGCTAGGAAAGCGGGGGGACCAGGCACGCAGTATTTT.

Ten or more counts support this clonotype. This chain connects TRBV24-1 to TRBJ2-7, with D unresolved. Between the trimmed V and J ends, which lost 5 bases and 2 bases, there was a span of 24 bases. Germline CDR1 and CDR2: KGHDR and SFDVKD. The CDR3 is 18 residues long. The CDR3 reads CATSATVRPLPLAYEQYF. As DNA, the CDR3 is TGTGCCACCAGTGCAACCGTCAGGCCCCTACCGTTAGCCTACGAGCAGTACTTC.

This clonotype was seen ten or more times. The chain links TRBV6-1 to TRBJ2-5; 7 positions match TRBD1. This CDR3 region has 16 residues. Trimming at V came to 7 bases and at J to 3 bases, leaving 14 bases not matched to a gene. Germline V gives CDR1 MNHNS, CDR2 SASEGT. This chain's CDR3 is CASTGWGTAEKETQYF. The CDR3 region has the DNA TGTGCCAGCACCGGGTGGGGGACAGCCGAGAAAGAGACCCAGTACTTC.

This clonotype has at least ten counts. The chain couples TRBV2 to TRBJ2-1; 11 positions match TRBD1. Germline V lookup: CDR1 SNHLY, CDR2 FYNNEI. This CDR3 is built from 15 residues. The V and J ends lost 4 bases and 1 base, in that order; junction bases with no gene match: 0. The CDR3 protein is CASSGDRGSYNEQFF. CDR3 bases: TGTGCCAGCAGTGGGGACAGGGGGTCCTACAATGAGCAGTTCTTC.

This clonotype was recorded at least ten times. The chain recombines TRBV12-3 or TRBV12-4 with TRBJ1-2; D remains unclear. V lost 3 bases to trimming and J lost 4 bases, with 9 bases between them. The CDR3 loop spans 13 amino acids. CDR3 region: CASSFDFTYGYTF. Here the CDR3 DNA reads TGTGCCAGCAGTTTTGACTTTACCTATGGCTACACCTTC.

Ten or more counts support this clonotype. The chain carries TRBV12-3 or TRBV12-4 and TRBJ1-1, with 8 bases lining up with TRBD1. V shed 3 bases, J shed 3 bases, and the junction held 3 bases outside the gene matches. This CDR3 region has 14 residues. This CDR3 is CASSFRGRYTEAFF. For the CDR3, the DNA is TGTGCCAGCAGTTTCAGGGGGCGGTACACTGAAGCTTTCTTT.

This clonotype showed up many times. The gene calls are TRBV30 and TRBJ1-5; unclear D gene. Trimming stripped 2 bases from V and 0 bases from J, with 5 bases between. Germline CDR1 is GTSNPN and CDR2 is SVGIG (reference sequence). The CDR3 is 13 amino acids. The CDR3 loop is CAWSLDSNQPQHF. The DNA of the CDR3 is TGTGCCTGGAGTTTGGATAGCAATCAGCCCCAGCATTTT.

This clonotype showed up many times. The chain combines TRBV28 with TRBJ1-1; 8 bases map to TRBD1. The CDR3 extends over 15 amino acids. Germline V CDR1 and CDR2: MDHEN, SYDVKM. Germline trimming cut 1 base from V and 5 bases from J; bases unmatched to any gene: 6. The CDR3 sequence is CASSLFSGGRTEAFF. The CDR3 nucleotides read TGTGCCAGCAGTTTATTTTCAGGGGGCAGAACTGAAGCTTTCTTT.

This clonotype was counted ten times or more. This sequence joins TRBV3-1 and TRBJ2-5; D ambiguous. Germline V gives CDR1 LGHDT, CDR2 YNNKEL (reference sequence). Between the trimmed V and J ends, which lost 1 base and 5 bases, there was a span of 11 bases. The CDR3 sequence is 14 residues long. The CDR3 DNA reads TGTGCCAGCAGCCAAGGAGGTGATCGTGAGACCCAGTACTTC. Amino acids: CASSQGGDRETQYF.

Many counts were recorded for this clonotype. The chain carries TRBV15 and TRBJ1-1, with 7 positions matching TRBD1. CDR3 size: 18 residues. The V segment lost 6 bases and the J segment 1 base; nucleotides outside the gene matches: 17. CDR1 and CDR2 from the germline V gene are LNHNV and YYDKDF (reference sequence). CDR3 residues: CATSSTWTGSERNTEAFF. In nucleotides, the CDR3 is TGTGCCACCAGTTCGACGTGGACAGGCTCTGAAAGGAACACTGAAGCTTTCTTT. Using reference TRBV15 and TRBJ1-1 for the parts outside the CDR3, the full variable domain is DAMVIQNPRYQVTQFGKPVTLSCSQTLNHNVMYWYQQKSSQAPKLLFHYYDKDFNNEADTPDNFQSRRPNTSFCFLDIRSPGLGDTAMYLCATSSTWTGSERNTEAFFGQGTRLTVV.